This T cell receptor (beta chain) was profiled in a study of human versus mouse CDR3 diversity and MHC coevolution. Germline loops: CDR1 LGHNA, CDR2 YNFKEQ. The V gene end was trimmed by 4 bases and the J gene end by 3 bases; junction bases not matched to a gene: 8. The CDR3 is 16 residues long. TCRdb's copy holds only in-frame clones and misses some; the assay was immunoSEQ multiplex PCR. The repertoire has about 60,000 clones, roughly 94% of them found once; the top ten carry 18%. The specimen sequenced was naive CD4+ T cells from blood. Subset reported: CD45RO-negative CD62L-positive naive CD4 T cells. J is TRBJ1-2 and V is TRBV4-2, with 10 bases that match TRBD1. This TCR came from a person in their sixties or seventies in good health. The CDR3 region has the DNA TGTGCCAGCAGCCCTTCCGGGACAGGGGTCTACTATGGCTACACCTTC. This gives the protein CASSPSGTGVYYGYTF.